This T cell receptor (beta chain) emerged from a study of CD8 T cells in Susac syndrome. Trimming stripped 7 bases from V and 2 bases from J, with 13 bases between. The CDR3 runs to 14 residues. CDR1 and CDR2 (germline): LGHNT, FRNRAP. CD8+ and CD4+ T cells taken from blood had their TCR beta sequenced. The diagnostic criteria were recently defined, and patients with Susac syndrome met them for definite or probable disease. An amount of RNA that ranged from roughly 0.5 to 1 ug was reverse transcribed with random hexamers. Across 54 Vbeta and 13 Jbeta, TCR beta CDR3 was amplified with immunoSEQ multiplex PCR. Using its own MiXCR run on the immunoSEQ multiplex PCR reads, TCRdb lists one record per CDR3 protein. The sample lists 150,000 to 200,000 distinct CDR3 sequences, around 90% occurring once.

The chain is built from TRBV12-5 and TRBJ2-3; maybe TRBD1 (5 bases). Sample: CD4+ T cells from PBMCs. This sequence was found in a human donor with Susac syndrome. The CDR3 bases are TGTGCTAGTGCCTTTGCAGGGCTCACAGATACGCAGTATTTT. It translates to CASAFAGLTDTQYF.